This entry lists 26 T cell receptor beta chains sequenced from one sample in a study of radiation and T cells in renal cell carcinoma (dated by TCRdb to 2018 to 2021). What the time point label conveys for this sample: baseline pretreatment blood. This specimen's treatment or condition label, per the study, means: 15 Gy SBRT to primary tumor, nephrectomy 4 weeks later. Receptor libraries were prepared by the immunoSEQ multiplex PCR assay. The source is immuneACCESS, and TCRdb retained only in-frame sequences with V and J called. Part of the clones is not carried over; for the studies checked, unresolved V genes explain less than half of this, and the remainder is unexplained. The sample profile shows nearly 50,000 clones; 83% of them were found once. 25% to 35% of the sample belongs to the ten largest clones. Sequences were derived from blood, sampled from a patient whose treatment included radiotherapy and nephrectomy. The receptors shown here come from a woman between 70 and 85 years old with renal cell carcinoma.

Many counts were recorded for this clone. The CDR3 reads CASIPRDSPQPQHF. The CDR3 coding sequence is TGTGCCAGTATCCCACGGGACAGTCCCCAGCCCCAGCATTTT. The rearrangement uses TRBV19 and TRBJ1-5, with 7 bases aligning to TRBD1. The V gene end was trimmed by 7 bases and the J gene end by 7 bases; junction bases not matched to a gene: 10. This CDR3 is 14 amino acids long. Germline V CDR1 and CDR2: LNHDA, SQIVND (reference sequence).

In DNA, the CDR3 is TGTGCCAGCAGTGACCAGGGGGCGTCTTCTGGAAACACCATATATTTT. This sequence encodes CASSDQGASSGNTIYF. This sequence joins TRBV2 and TRBJ1-3; 8 positions match TRBD1. After removal of 3 bases from V and 1 base from J, the junction contained 5 bases not matched to a gene. Germline CDR1 reads SNHLY; CDR2 reads FYNNEI. The CDR3 consists of 16 residues.

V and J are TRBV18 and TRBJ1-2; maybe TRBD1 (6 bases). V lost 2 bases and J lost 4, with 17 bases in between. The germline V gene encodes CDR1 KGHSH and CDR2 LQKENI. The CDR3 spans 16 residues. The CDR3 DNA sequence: TGTGCCAGCTCACCAGCGGGGCAGGGGAATTCCTATGGCTACACCTTC. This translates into CASSPAGQGNSYGYTF.

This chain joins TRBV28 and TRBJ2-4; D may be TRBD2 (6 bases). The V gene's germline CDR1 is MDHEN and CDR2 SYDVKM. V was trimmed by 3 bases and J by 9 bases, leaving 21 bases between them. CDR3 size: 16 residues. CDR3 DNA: TGTGCCAGCAGTTTTTCATTCGCGGGGCCTAGTGTCATTCAGTACTTC. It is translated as CASSFSFAGPSVIQYF. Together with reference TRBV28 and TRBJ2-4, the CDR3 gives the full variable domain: DVKVTQSSRYLVKRTGEKVFLECVQDMDHENMFWYRQDPGLGLRLIYFSYDVKMKEKGDIPEGYSVSREKKERFSLILESASTNQTSMYLCASSFSFAGPSVIQYFGAGTRLSVL.

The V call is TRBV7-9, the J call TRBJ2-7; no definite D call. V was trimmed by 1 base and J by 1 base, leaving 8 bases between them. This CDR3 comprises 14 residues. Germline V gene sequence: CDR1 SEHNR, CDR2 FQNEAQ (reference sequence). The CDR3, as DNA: TGTGCCAGCAGCTTAGGTAGGCAATCCTACGAGCAGTACTTC. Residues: CASSLGRQSYEQYF.

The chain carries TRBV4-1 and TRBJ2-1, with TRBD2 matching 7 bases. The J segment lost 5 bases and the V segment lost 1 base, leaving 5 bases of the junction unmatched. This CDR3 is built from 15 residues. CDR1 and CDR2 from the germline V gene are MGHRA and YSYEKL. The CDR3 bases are TGCGCCAGCAGCCAAGTAGGACTAGGCCACAATGAGCAGTTCTTC. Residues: CASSQVGLGHNEQFF.

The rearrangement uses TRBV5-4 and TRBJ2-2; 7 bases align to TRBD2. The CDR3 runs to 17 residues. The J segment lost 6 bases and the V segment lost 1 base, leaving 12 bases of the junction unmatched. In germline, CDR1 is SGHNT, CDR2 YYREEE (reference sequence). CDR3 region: CASSLSPFRGEAGELFF. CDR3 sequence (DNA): TGTGCCAGCAGCTTGAGCCCCTTCCGGGGGGAGGCCGGGGAGCTGTTTTTT. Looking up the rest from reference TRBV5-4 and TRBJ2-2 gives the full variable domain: ETGVTQSPTHLIKTRGQQVTLRCSSQSGHNTVSWYQQALGQGPQFIFQYYREEENGRGNFPPRFSGLQFPNYSSELNVNALELDDSALYLCASSLSPFRGEAGELFFGEGSRLTVL.

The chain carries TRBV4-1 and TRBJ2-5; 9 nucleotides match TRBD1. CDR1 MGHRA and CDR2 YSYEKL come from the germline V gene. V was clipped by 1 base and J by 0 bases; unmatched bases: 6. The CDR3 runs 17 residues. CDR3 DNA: TGCGCCAGCAGCCAAGCCCACTGGGACAGGGACCAAGAGACCCAGTACTTC. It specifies CASSQAHWDRDQETQYF.

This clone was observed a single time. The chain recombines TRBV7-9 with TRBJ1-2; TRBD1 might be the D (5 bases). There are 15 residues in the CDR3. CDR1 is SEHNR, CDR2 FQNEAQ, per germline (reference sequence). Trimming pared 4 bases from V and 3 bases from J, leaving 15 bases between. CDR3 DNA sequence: TGTGCCAGCAGCTCCGGGCAGGGCCGGGACTATGGCTACACCTTC. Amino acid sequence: CASSSGQGRDYGYTF.

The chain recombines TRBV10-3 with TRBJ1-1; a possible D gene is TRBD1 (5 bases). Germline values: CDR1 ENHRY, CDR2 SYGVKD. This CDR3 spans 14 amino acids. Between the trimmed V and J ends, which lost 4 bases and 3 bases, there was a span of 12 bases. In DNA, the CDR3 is TGTGCCATCAGTGTTCTTGGAGGGGACACTGAAGCTTTCTTT. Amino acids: CAISVLGGDTEAFF.

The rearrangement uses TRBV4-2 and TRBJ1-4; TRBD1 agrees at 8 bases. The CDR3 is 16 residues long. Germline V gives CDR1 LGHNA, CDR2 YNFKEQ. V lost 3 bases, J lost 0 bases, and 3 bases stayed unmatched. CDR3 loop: CASSHRQGTTNEKLFF. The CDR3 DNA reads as TGTGCCAGCAGCCACCGACAGGGGACAACTAATGAAAAACTGTTTTTT.

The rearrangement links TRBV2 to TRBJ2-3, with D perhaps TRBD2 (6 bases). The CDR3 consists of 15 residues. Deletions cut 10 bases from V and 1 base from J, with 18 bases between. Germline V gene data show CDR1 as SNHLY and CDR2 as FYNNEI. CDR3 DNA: TGTGCCACCCAATTCCGGGGGTGGGGCACAGATACGCAGTATTTT. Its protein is CATQFRGWGTDTQYF.

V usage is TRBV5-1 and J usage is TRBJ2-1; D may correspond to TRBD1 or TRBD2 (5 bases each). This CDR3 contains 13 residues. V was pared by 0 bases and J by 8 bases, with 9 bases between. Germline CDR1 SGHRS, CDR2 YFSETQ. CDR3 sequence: CASSLGDRDEQFF. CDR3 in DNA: TGCGCCAGCAGCTTGGGGGACCGGGATGAGCAGTTCTTC.

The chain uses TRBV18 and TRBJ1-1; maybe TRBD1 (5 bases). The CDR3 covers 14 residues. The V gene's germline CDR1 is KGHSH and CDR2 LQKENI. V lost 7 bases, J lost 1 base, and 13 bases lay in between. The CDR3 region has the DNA TGTGCCAGCTGCGTGGGGGTCGGGAACACTGAAGCTTTCTTT. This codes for CASCVGVGNTEAFF.

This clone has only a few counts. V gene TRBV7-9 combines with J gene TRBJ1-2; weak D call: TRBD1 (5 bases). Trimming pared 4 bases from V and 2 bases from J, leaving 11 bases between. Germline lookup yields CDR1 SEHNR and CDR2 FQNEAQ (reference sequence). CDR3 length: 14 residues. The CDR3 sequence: CASSSGTENYGYTF. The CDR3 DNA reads TGTGCCAGCAGCTCCGGGACTGAAAACTATGGCTACACCTTC.

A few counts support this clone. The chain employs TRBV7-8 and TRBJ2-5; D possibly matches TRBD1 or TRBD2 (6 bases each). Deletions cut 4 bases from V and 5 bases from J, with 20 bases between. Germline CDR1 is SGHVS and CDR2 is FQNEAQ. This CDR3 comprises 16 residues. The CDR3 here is CASSSPGVEGVETQYF. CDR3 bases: TGTGCCAGCAGCTCCCCGGGAGTTGAGGGGGTCGAGACCCAGTACTTC.

The CDR3 protein is CASSTQGGETQYF. The CDR3 DNA reads TGCGCCAGCAGCACCCAGGGGGGGGAGACCCAGTACTTC. V is TRBV5-1 and J is TRBJ2-5; the D gene could be TRBD1 or TRBD2 (7 bases each). V was shortened by 4 bases and J by 5 bases, with 12 bases between the two germline ends. CDR1 SGHRS and CDR2 YFSETQ come from the germline V gene. CDR3 length equals 13 residues.

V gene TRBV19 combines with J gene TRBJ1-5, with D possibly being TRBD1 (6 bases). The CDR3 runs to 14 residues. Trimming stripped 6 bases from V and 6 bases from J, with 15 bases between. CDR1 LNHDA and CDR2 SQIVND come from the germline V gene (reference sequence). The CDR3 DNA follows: TGTGCCAGTAGGTTGACAGGCAACGGTCAGCCCCAGCATTTT. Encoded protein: CASRLTGNGQPQHF.

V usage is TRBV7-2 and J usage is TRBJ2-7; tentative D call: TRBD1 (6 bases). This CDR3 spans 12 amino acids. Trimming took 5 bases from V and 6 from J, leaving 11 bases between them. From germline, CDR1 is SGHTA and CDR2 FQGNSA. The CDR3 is CASSTTGIEQYF. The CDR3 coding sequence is TGTGCCAGCAGCACAACAGGGATCGAGCAGTACTTC.

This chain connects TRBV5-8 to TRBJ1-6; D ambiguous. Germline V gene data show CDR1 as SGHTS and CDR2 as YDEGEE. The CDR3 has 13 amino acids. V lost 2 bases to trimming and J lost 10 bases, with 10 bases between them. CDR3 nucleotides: TGTGCCAGCAGCTTCAGACAAGGATCACCCCTCCACTTT. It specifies CASSFRQGSPLHF. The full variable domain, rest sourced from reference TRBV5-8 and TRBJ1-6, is EAGVTQSPTHLIKTRGQQATLRCSPISGHTSVYWYQQALGLGLQFLLWYDEGEERNRGNFPPRFSGRQFPNYSSELNVNALELEDSALYLCASSFRQGSPLHFGNGTRLTVT.

This CDR3 reads CSVAGTIQSYEQYF. CDR3 nucleotides: TGCAGCGTGGCCGGGACTATTCAGTCCTACGAGCAGTACTTC. V gene TRBV29-1 combines with J gene TRBJ2-7; 7 bases agree with TRBD2. Per germline, CDR1 SQVTM and CDR2 ANQGSEA. The CDR3 spans 14 residues. J gave up 1 base and V 6 bases, and 9 bases lay outside the gene matches.

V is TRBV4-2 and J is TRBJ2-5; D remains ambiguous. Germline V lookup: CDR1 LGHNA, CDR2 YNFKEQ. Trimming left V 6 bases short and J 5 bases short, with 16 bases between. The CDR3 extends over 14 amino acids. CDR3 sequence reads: CASSLLGGRETQYF. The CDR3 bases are TGTGCCAGCAGTCTTCTGGGCGGCCGCGAGACCCAGTACTTC.

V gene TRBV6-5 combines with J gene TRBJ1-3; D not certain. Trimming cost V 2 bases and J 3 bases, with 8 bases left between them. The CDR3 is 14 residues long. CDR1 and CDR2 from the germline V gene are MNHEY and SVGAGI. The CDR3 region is CASSYEGDGNTIYF. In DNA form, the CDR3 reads TGTGCCAGCAGTTACGAGGGTGATGGAAACACCATATATTTT.

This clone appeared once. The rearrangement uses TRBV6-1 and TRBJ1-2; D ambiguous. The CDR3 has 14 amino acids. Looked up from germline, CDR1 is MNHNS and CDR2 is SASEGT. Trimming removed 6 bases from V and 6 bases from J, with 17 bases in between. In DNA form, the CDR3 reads TGTGCCAGCAGGGGATTCTCGGGGATCCATGGCTACACCTTC. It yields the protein CASRGFSGIHGYTF.

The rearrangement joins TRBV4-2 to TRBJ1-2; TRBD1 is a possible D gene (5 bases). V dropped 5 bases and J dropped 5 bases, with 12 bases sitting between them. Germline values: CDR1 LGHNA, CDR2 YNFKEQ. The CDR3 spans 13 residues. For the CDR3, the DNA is TGTGCCAGCAGCTCGGACATGATGTATGGCTACACCTTC. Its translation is CASSSDMMYGYTF.

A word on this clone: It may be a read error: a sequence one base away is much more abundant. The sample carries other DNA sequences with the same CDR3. CDR3 sequence reads: CASSLGQNTEAFF. The CDR3 DNA sequence: TGTGCCAGCAGCTTGGGACAGAACACTGAAGCTTTCTTT. The gene calls are TRBV27 and TRBJ1-1; maybe TRBD1 (6 bases). The germline gives CDR1 MNHEY, CDR2 SMNVEV (reference sequence). CDR3 size: 13 residues. V lost 6 bases and J 1 base, leaving 9 bases between the germline ends.